This paragraph covers one T cell receptor (beta chain) sequence. Method: immunoSEQ multiplex PCR; TCRdb's copy keeps in-frame clones and lacks some. The sample has over 45,000 clones, over 85% seen once. The entry originates in a study of T cells in localized non-small cell lung cancer. This CDR3 comprises 16 residues. Trimming left V 5 bases short and J 3 bases short, with 17 bases between. Germline V gives CDR1 SGHAT, CDR2 FQNNGV. The receptor was isolated from a man aged 40-75 years with stage I squamous cell lung carcinoma. Material: peripheral blood, obtained before any cancer treatment. The V and J genes are TRBV11-2 and TRBJ2-1, with a weak D call TRBD2 (7 bases). In nucleotides, the CDR3 is TGTGCCAGCAGCCTGGGAGGGGGAAAGTACTACAATGAGCAGTTCTTC. Its protein is CASSLGGGKYYNEQFF. The whole variable domain, filled in from reference TRBV11-2 and TRBJ2-1, reads EAGVAQSPRYKIIEKRQSVAFWCNPISGHATLYWYQQILGQGPKLLIQFQNNGVVDDSQLPKDRFSAERLKGVDSTLKIQPAKLEDSAVYLCASSLGGGKYYNEQFFGPGTRLTVL.